This TCR beta chain was captured by sequencing in a study of graft-versus-host responses after intestinal transplantation. General study results and limits: Early after transplant, HvG clones declined as circulating GvH clones peaked.

The repertoire was sequenced with immunoSEQ multiplex PCR; TCRdb's copy has only in-frame clones and lacks some. Here the sample spans tens of thousands of clones, 80% to 95% being singletons. The CDR3 runs 13 residues. From germline, CDR1 is SGDLS and CDR2 YYNGEE. The germline V and J ends were trimmed by 3 bases and 1 base, with 7 bases remaining between them. Concerning this clone: Its antigen is currently unknown.

The clonotype originates from a human donor who received an intestinal transplant. The sequences come from unstimulated CD8+ T cells sorted from spleen or lymph node cells, collected before intestinal transplant. V gene TRBV9 combines with J gene TRBJ2-5; D is perhaps TRBD1 (5 bases). CDR3 sequence reads: CASSDDSQETQYF. In DNA form, the CDR3 reads TGTGCCAGCAGCGATGACAGCCAAGAGACCCAGTACTTC. The complete variable domain, with remaining parts taken from reference TRBV9 and TRBJ2-5, reads DSGVTQTPKHLITATGQRVTLRCSPRSGDLSVYWYQQSLDQGLQFLIQYYNGEERAKGNILERFSAQQFPDLHSELNLSSLELGDSALYFCASSDDSQETQYFGPGTRLLVL.